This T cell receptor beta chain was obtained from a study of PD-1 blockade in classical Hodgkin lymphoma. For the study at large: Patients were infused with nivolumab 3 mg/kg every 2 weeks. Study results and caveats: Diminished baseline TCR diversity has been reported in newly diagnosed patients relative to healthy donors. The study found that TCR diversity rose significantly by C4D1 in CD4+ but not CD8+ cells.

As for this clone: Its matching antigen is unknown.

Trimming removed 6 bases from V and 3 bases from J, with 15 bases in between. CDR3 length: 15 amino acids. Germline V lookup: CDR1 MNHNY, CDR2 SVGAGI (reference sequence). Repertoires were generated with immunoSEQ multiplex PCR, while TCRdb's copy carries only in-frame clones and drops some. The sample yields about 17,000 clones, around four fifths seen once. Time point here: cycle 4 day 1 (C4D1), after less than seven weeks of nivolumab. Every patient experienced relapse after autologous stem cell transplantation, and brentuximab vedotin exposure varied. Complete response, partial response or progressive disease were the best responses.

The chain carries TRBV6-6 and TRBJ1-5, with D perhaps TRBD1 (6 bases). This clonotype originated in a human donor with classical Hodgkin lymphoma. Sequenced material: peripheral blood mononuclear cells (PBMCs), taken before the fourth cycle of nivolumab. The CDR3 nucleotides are TGTGCCAGCAGAGGAACAGGGAGGCTCAATCAGCCCCAGCATTTT. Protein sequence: CASRGTGRLNQPQHF.